One and the same sample provided the 23 T cell receptor beta chains below, sequenced in a study of cytomegalovirus exposure and HLA in healthy donors. It was with 60 Vbeta and 13 Jbeta primers that the PCR ran. Assay: immunoSEQ multiplex PCR; the TCRdb copy retains only in-frame clones and omits some. Counted here are approximately 150,000 clones, roughly 76% occurring once; the ten biggest clones make up around 2%. The sequenced material came from PBMCs. These receptors came from a human donor in good health.

This rearrangement joins TRBV18 to TRBJ1-1, with D possibly TRBD1 on 5 matching bases. Germline V gene sequence: CDR1 KGHSH, CDR2 LQKENI. The V end was cut by 4 bases, the J end by 1 base, with 10 bases between. CDR3 length: 14 residues. The CDR3 bases are TGTGCCAGCTCACGCGGGACTGGGAACACTGAAGCTTTCTTT. It specifies CASSRGTGNTEAFF.

The sample holds a few counts of this clone. The genes are TRBV15 and TRBJ2-3, with D possibly being TRBD1 (7 bases). The CDR3 length is 14 residues. V was cut by 7 bases and J by 3 bases, with 14 bases left in between. Germline CDR1 reads LNHNV; CDR2 reads YYDKDF (reference sequence). CDR3 bases: TGTGCCACCACCAGGGGGGCAGTGACAGATACGCAGTATTTT. Protein sequence: CATTRGAVTDTQYF. Supplemented by reference TRBV15 and TRBJ2-3, the full variable domain reads DAMVIQNPRYQVTQFGKPVTLSCSQTLNHNVMYWYQQKSSQAPKLLFHYYDKDFNNEADTPDNFQSRRPNTSFCFLDIRSPGLGDTAMYLCATTRGAVTDTQYFGPGTRLTVL.

The rearrangement uses TRBV7-9 and TRBJ2-7; 7 positions agree with TRBD2. Germline values: CDR1 SEHNR, CDR2 FQNEAQ (reference sequence). This CDR3 has 19 amino acids. With V trimmed by 3 bases and J by 6 bases, 23 bases remained unmatched. The CDR3 coding sequence is TGTGCCAGCAGCTTTCGCGGGCTTCCCACCGGGCTAGCGGACCCCGAGCAGTACTTC. Amino acid sequence: CASSFRGLPTGLADPEQYF.

The rearrangement uses TRBV19 and TRBJ1-2; TRBD1 matches at 9 bases. V gave up 8 bases and J gave up 1 base; unmatched junction bases: 11. CDR1 and CDR2 from the germline V gene are LNHDA and SQIVND (reference sequence). There are 16 residues in the CDR3. DNA of the CDR3: TGTGCCAGTGATACGACCAACAGGGGGCTTAACTATGGCTACACCTTC. Its protein product is CASDTTNRGLNYGYTF.

This clone has only one observation. J is TRBJ2-1 and V is TRBV6-6; 9 nucleotides agree with TRBD2. Germline-derived CDR1 and CDR2 are MNHNY and SVGAGI (reference sequence). J lost 2 bases, V lost 4 bases, and 6 bases had no gene match. CDR3 length equals 16 residues. CDR3 protein: CASSSKRGDTYNEQFF. The CDR3 DNA reads as TGTGCCAGCAGTTCAAAGCGGGGGGATACCTACAATGAGCAGTTCTTC.

The chain combines TRBV7-8 with TRBJ2-1; 8 nucleotides match TRBD2. The CDR3 runs 16 residues. The germline CDR1 and CDR2 sequences are SGHVS and FQNEAQ. Trimming at V came to 5 bases and at J to 4 bases, leaving 10 bases not matched to a gene. The DNA for the CDR3 is TGTGCCAGCAGCCCCCGGAGGGTAGCGGGGTACAATGAGCAGTTCTTC. Translating it yields CASSPRRVAGYNEQFF.

Only one count was recorded for this clone. The chain employs TRBV2 and TRBJ1-1; TRBD1 might be the D (6 bases). The CDR3 spans 13 residues. In germline, CDR1 is SNHLY, CDR2 FYNNEI. V was clipped by 8 bases and J by 1 base, with 11 bases between them. CDR3 nucleotides: TGTGCCAGCTCTGGGGGGGCGAACACTGAAGCTTTCTTT. It codes for CASSGGANTEAFF.

The chain carries TRBV12-5 and TRBJ2-1; tentative D call: TRBD1 (7 bases). This CDR3 has 16 amino acids. V was pared by 6 bases and J by 6 bases, with 21 bases between. The germline V gene has CDR1 LGHNT and CDR2 FRNRAP. CDR3 bases: TGTGCTAGTGGCTCAGGGGGGCAGGTCTATTCCAATGAGCAGTTCTTC. It encodes CASGSGGQVYSNEQFF.

This clone was observed a handful of times. The chain combines TRBV4-3 with TRBJ1-5; TRBD1 might be the D (5 bases). Trimming took off 0 bases at V and 9 bases at J, with 12 bases between the two ends. This CDR3 contains 14 residues. Looked up from germline, CDR1 is LGHNA and CDR2 is YSLEER. The CDR3 DNA follows: TGCGCCAGCAGCCAAGACATTGGGGGGGGGCCCCAGCATTTT. Translation: CASSQDIGGGPQHF.

The CDR3 DNA sequence: TGTGCCGGGAGCGAGACAGGGGTTAATGAAAAACTGTTTTTT. Amino acid sequence: CAGSETGVNEKLFF. This rearrangement joins TRBV7-9 to TRBJ1-4, with 8 bases aligning to TRBD1. From germline, CDR1 is SEHNR and CDR2 FQNEAQ (reference sequence). The trim removed 11 bases at V and 4 bases at J, leaving 9 bases unmatched. CDR3 length: 14 residues.

This clone was seen a single time. This chain uses TRBV19 with TRBJ2-5; D remains ambiguous. The V gene lost 3 bases and the J gene lost 1 base, with 6 bases spanning the gap. Germline V gene lookup returns CDR1 LNHDA and CDR2 SQIVND (reference sequence). There are 13 residues in the CDR3. Written as DNA, the CDR3 is TGTGCCAGTAGTATCGCGGTCCAAGAGACCCAGTACTTC. This gives the protein CASSIAVQETQYF.

The chain recombines TRBV4-2 with TRBJ1-2, with 7 bases matching TRBD1. V dropped 0 bases and J dropped 5; count of bases not matched to a gene: 6. The CDR3 sequence is 15 residues long. CDR1 is LGHNA, CDR2 YNFKEQ, per germline. CDR3 DNA sequence: TGTGCCAGCAGCCAAGAAGGGGGCAGGGGGTATGGCTACACCTTC. This gives the protein CASSQEGGRGYGYTF.

The gene calls are TRBV11-2 and TRBJ1-2, with 10 bases lining up with TRBD1. This CDR3 is built from 16 residues. V shed 4 bases, J shed 4 bases, and the junction held 9 bases outside the gene matches. CDR1 and CDR2 from the germline V gene are SGHAT and FQNNGV. CDR3 DNA: TGTGCCAGCAGCTCCCTCCGGGGGGACAGGGGCTATGGCTACACCTTC. Protein sequence: CASSSLRGDRGYGYTF.

The rearrangement links TRBV7-2 to TRBJ1-1; 7 nucleotides agree with TRBD1. V gave up 5 bases and J gave up 5 bases; unmatched junction bases: 8. CDR3 length: 14 residues. Germline assignment: CDR1 SGHTA and CDR2 FQGNSA. CDR3 DNA sequence: TGTGCCAGCAGCACAACTGACAGGGTTACTGAAGCTTTCTTT. Encoded protein: CASSTTDRVTEAFF.

This CDR3 reads CAVRFLGSSYEQYF. The CDR3 nucleotides read TGTGCCGTAAGATTTCTGGGCAGCTCCTACGAGCAGTACTTC. The rearrangement uses TRBV6-6 and TRBJ2-7; no clear D gene. Trimming removed 11 bases at V and 0 bases at J, with 17 bases between. This CDR3 spans 14 amino acids. Germline-derived CDR1 and CDR2 are MNHNY and SVGAGI (reference sequence).

The chain couples TRBV4-3 to TRBJ1-1, with D perhaps matching TRBD1 (6 bases). The germline V gene encodes CDR1 LGHNA and CDR2 YSLEER. This CDR3 has 17 amino acids. V dropped 0 bases and J dropped 0 bases, with 14 bases sitting between them. DNA for the CDR3: TGCGCCAGCAGCCAAGATGGCCCCGGGACATTGAACACTGAAGCTTTCTTT. Its protein product is CASSQDGPGTLNTEAFF.

The chain has TRBV29-1 and TRBJ1-2; the D is unclear. Trimming shortened V by 4 bases and J by 3 bases, and 18 bases separated the two germline ends. CDR1 and CDR2 (germline): SQVTM, ANQGSEA. The CDR3 sequence is 15 residues long. The CDR3 protein is CSVGGVREDYYGYTF. DNA for the CDR3: TGCAGCGTTGGGGGAGTTCGAGAGGACTACTATGGCTACACCTTC.

The chain recombines TRBV7-9 with TRBJ2-2, with 9 bases matching TRBD2. The CDR3 loop spans 15 amino acids. Per the germline V gene, CDR1 is SEHNR and CDR2 is FQNEAQ (reference sequence). V dropped 10 bases and J dropped 2; count of bases not matched to a gene: 8. CDR3 in DNA: TGTGCCACTAACGGAGCGGGGGGTAACACCGGGGAGCTGTTTTTT. Its translation is CATNGAGGNTGELFF.

The chain recombines TRBV9 with TRBJ1-1; D might be TRBD1 (6 bases). Germline CDR1 SGDLS, CDR2 YYNGEE. The germline V and J ends were trimmed by 3 bases and 4 bases, with 16 bases remaining between them. This CDR3 region has 15 residues. The DNA of the CDR3 is TGTGCCAGCAGCGGGGGGGGCACGATGGGCACTGAAGCTTTCTTT. Translating gives CASSGGGTMGTEAFF.

CDR3 nucleotide sequence: TGTGCCAGCAGCTTGGACAGGGGAGTTCGGTATGGCTACACCTTC. Protein sequence: CASSLDRGVRYGYTF. The chain uses TRBV5-6 and TRBJ1-2; 7 positions match TRBD1. Losses at the gene ends were 0 bases for V and 5 bases for J; bases not matched to a gene: 7. There are 15 residues in the CDR3. The germline V gene encodes CDR1 SGHDT and CDR2 YYEEEE.

This rearrangement joins TRBV4-3 to TRBJ2-5, with 11 positions matching TRBD2. The germline V gene encodes CDR1 LGHNA and CDR2 YSLEER. Trimming cost V 1 base and J 5 bases; bases outside gene matches: 6. CDR3 length: 16 residues. The chain's CDR3 is CASSQGIAGGRETQYF. In nucleotides, the CDR3 is TGCGCCAGCAGCCAAGGGATAGCGGGGGGGCGGGAGACCCAGTACTTC.

V and J are TRBV6-1 and TRBJ1-6, with 8 positions matching TRBD1. The germline V gene has CDR1 MNHNS and CDR2 SASEGT. J was trimmed by 9 bases and V by 4 bases; bases with no gene match: 2. CDR3 length: 13 amino acids. CDR3 residues: CASSATGGSPLHF. The CDR3 coding sequence is TGTGCCAGCAGTGCTACAGGGGGTTCACCCCTCCACTTT.

V usage is TRBV25-1 and J usage is TRBJ1-2; D might be TRBD1 (6 bases). Germline CDR1 is MGHDK and CDR2 is SYGVNS. Between the trimmed V and J ends, which lost 6 bases and 7 bases, there was a span of 18 bases. This CDR3 region has 14 residues. CDR3 coding DNA: TGTGCCAGCAGCGACCGGACAGCCGCGTCTGGCTACACCTTC. This encodes CASSDRTAASGYTF.